This T cell receptor beta chain was captured by sequencing in a study of spatial heterogeneity in lung cancer. This clonotype was observed a handful of times. Germline V gene sequence: CDR1 LNHDA, CDR2 SQIVND (reference sequence). CDR3 length: 17 amino acids. The trim removed 3 bases at V and 1 base at J, leaving 10 bases unmatched. Indicated time point: sample taken at primary tumor resection. Unsorted samples of tumor, nontumor lung or frozen PBMC had their whole RNA sequenced. Single TCR cDNA molecules each had their own unique molecular identifier. TCRdb reprocessed the 5' RACE reads with MiXCR, giving one entry per CDR3 protein. In the table there are under 75,000 distinct CDR3 sequences, 10% to 15% of which are singletons.

The source of this sequence is a male donor with early-stage non-small cell lung cancer. The sequencing here drew on PBMCs, taken at surgery. The chain uses TRBV19 and TRBJ2-7; 9 bases fit TRBD1. CDR3 residues: CASSMGTGGAQSYEQYF. Here the CDR3 DNA reads TGTGCCAGTAGTATGGGAACAGGGGGCGCCCAATCCTACGAGCAGTACTTC. The variable domain in full, completed from reference TRBV19 and TRBJ2-7, reads DGGITQSPKYLFRKEGQNVTLSCEQNLNHDAMYWYRQDPGQGLRLIYYSQIVNDFQKGDIAEGYSVSREKKESFPLTVTSAQKNPTAFYLCASSMGTGGAQSYEQYFGPGTRLTVT.